These 32 T cell receptor beta chains were all obtained from the same sample, sequenced in a study of shared clonotypes between healthy human individuals. The naive CD8 population came from CD45RO-negative cells selected for CCR7, without terminally differentiated effector memory CD45RA+ cells. The data were produced by immunoSEQ multiplex PCR, yet TCRdb's version contains in-frame clones alone and is incomplete. The sample lists around 2.1 million clones, more than 85% seen once, with under 2% in the top ten. The sequencing input was naive CD8+ T cells from PBMCs. These receptors were taken from a young man in good health. Some clones in this sample may be carry-over from other donors' samples.

The table lists this clone with a few counts. The CDR3 sequence is CSVVRWDRDGYTF. The CDR3 DNA reads as TGCAGCGTTGTACGCTGGGACAGGGACGGCTACACCTTC. This chain joins TRBV29-1 and TRBJ1-2; TRBD1 matches 9 bases. CDR1 and CDR2 from the germline V gene are SQVTM and ANQGSEA. With 4 bases clipped from V and 8 bases from J, the junction kept 8 bases outside the gene matches. This CDR3 comprises 13 residues.

This clone occurred once. This chain uses TRBV11-2 with TRBJ2-7; D is unclear. This CDR3 has 13 residues. V dropped 6 bases and J dropped 5 bases, with 14 bases sitting between them. Germline CDR1 is SGHAT and CDR2 is FQNNGV. The CDR3 region is CASSLSLGHEQYF. CDR3 in DNA: TGTGCCAGCAGTCTAAGTTTGGGTCACGAGCAGTACTTC.

The genes are TRBV13 and TRBJ2-2, with D perhaps TRBD1 (5 bases). CDR3 length: 13 amino acids. Germline V gene lookup returns CDR1 PRHDT and CDR2 FYEKMQ (reference sequence). V was pared by 4 bases and J by 5 bases, with 8 bases between. Here the CDR3 DNA reads TGTGCCAGCAGCTGGGGCAGGACCGGGGAGCTGTTTTTT. Translation: CASSWGRTGELFF.

This chain joins TRBV6-4 and TRBJ1-1; maybe TRBD1 (6 bases). The V and J ends lost 6 bases and 4 bases respectively, with 15 bases between them. Germline lookup yields CDR1 MRHNA and CDR2 SNTAGT. The CDR3 has 14 residues. In DNA form, the CDR3 reads TGTGCCAGCAGCCAAACAGGGAATAGCACTGAAGCTTTCTTT. Its protein is CASSQTGNSTEAFF.

The J gene is TRBJ2-1, the V gene TRBV25-1, with 8 positions matching TRBD1. With V trimmed by 4 bases and J by 2 bases, 4 bases remained unmatched. This CDR3 has 15 residues. The germline gives CDR1 MGHDK, CDR2 SYGVNS. This chain's CDR3 is CASSARGPAYNEQFF. CDR3 in DNA: TGTGCCAGCAGTGCCAGGGGGCCGGCCTACAATGAGCAGTTCTTC.

This clone was recorded once. In the same sample, other DNA sequences code for this CDR3. V and J are TRBV4-3 and TRBJ2-1; tentative D call: TRBD1 (6 bases). The CDR3 covers 16 residues. Trimming removed 3 bases at V and 0 bases at J, with 12 bases between. Per the germline V gene, CDR1 is LGHNA and CDR2 is YSLEER. CDR3 DNA sequence: TGCGCCAGCAGCCAGCGGACAGACAGCTCCTACAATGAGCAGTTCTTC. Its translation is CASSQRTDSSYNEQFF.

Here the CDR3 reads CASSPRGAGVHEQYF. CDR3 DNA: TGTGCCAGCAGCCCGCGGGGGGCAGGGGTGCATGAGCAGTACTTC. The chain couples TRBV7-8 to TRBJ2-7; 8 positions match TRBD2. This CDR3 comprises 15 residues. Trimming cost V 5 bases and J 7 bases; bases outside gene matches: 13. Per the germline V gene, CDR1 is SGHVS and CDR2 is FQNEAQ.

V gene TRBV29-1 combines with J gene TRBJ1-2; D perhaps matches TRBD1 (6 bases). V was pared by 5 bases and J by 4 bases, with 14 bases between. The CDR3 has 13 amino acids. The V gene's germline CDR1 is SQVTM and CDR2 ANQGSEA. Here the CDR3 DNA reads TGCAGCGTTCCTCCAGGGGATGGCTATGGCTACACCTTC. It encodes CSVPPGDGYGYTF.

This clone was recorded once. The chain carries TRBV6-6 and TRBJ2-1, with D perhaps TRBD2 (5 bases). V was trimmed by 6 bases and J by 8 bases, leaving 11 bases between them. The germline V gene has CDR1 MNHNY and CDR2 SVGAGI (reference sequence). The CDR3 runs 12 residues. The DNA of the CDR3 is TGTGCCAGCAGGGAACTAGTGGATGAGCAGTTCTTC. Protein: CASRELVDEQFF.

This clone appeared a single time. This rearrangement joins TRBV10-2 to TRBJ2-7, with 10 bases fitting TRBD1. The junction had 1 base not matched to a gene; V was cut back by 8 bases and J by 6 bases. The CDR3 length is 11 residues. The germline V gene encodes CDR1 WSHSY and CDR2 SAAADI. CDR3 in amino acids: CASGDRGEQYF. CDR3 nucleotide sequence: TGCGCCAGCGGGGACAGGGGCGAGCAGTACTTC.

This chain connects TRBV19 to TRBJ2-3; D is uncertain. The ends were cut back, 4 bases at V and 1 base at J, with 12 bases in the middle. This CDR3 is 15 amino acids long. The germline V gene has CDR1 LNHDA and CDR2 SQIVND (reference sequence). This CDR3 reads CASSTRTARTDTQYF. Written as DNA, the CDR3 is TGTGCCAGTAGTACTAGGACGGCCCGCACAGATACGCAGTATTTT.

The rearrangement uses TRBV28 and TRBJ1-2, with 7 nucleotides matching TRBD1. Unmatched junction bases numbered 14, after V lost 3 bases and J lost 10 bases. Germline V gene lookup returns CDR1 MDHEN and CDR2 SYDVKM. The CDR3 has 15 residues. DNA of the CDR3: TGTGCCAGCAGTTTCTCCGGGGACAGTTATTGGGCCTACACCTTC. It translates to CASSFSGDSYWAYTF.

A word on this clone: The sample contains more than one DNA sequence encoding this CDR3. CDR3 nucleotide sequence: TGTGCCAGCCGCCGGAGGGGGAGCTCCTACGAGCAGTACTTC. Translating gives CASRRRGSSYEQYF. The rearrangement links TRBV27 to TRBJ2-7; D may be TRBD1 or TRBD2 (6 bases each). Per the germline V gene, CDR1 is MNHEY and CDR2 is SMNVEV (reference sequence). Trimming took off 8 bases at V and 0 bases at J, with 14 bases between the two ends. The CDR3 sequence is 14 residues long.

This sequence joins TRBV7-3 and TRBJ2-1; 7 nucleotides line up with TRBD1. This CDR3 is 17 amino acids long. Germline assignment: CDR1 SGHTA and CDR2 FQGTGA. V shed 5 bases, J shed 0 bases, and the junction held 10 bases outside the gene matches. CDR3 residues: CASSPRQGTSSYNEQFF. CDR3 sequence (DNA): TGTGCCAGCAGCCCGCGACAGGGAACGAGCTCCTACAATGAGCAGTTCTTC.

The V call is TRBV19, the J call TRBJ2-6, with 7 bases aligning to TRBD1. The germline gives CDR1 LNHDA, CDR2 SQIVND (reference sequence). The CDR3 covers 15 residues. The J segment lost 1 base and the V segment lost 6 bases, leaving 3 bases of the junction unmatched. The CDR3 sequence is CASRGRGSGANVLTF. CDR3 bases: TGTGCCAGTAGGGGCAGGGGGTCTGGGGCCAACGTCCTGACTTTC.

The V gene is TRBV11-2, the J gene TRBJ2-1, with D unclear. CDR1 is SGHAT, CDR2 FQNNGV, per germline. V was cut by 1 base and J by 4 bases, with 8 bases left in between. The CDR3 sequence is 14 residues long. CDR3 region: CASSLGSGYNEQFF. CDR3 bases: TGTGCCAGCAGCTTAGGCTCCGGGTACAATGAGCAGTTCTTC.

The V gene is TRBV7-9, the J gene TRBJ1-4; TRBD1 agrees at 11 bases. Trimming at V came to 5 bases and at J to 5 bases, leaving 16 bases not matched to a gene. This CDR3 contains 19 residues. The V gene's germline CDR1 is SEHNR and CDR2 FQNEAQ (reference sequence). The CDR3 loop reads CASSPEPPGQGGPNEKLFF. CDR3 nucleotide sequence: TGTGCCAGCAGCCCGGAGCCGCCGGGACAGGGGGGTCCGAATGAAAAACTGTTTTTT.

This clone was observed once. The genes are TRBV27 and TRBJ1-1; D is possibly TRBD1 (6 bases). This CDR3 spans 14 amino acids. Trimming took 2 bases from V and 6 from J, leaving 13 bases between them. Germline V gene data show CDR1 as MNHEY and CDR2 as SMNVEV (reference sequence). The CDR3 here is CASSLMSAGAEAFF. The CDR3 coding sequence is TGTGCCAGCAGTTTAATGTCGGCAGGGGCTGAAGCTTTCTTT.

This clone was observed once. The chain links TRBV28 to TRBJ1-4, with 9 bases identical to TRBD1. With 6 bases clipped from V and 7 bases from J, the junction kept 6 bases outside the gene matches. CDR3 length: 14 residues. The germline V gene encodes CDR1 MDHEN and CDR2 SYDVKM. This CDR3 is CASRRDREGEKLFF. In nucleotides, the CDR3 is TGTGCCAGCAGACGGGACAGGGAAGGTGAAAAACTGTTTTTT.

The J gene is TRBJ2-3, the V gene TRBV5-1, with TRBD2 identical over 13 bases. The CDR3 extends over 17 amino acids. The V gene's germline CDR1 is SGHRS and CDR2 YFSETQ. Trimming took 2 bases from V and 6 from J; bases not matched to a gene: 9. DNA of the CDR3: TGCGCCAGCAGCTTTAAACTAGCGGGAGGGCCAGCGGATACGCAGTATTTT. Translating gives CASSFKLAGGPADTQYF.

Worth noting for this clone: The same CDR3 can be traced to other DNA sequences in this sample. V and J are TRBV7-9 and TRBJ2-1; D is ambiguous. Germline CDR1 reads SEHNR; CDR2 reads FQNEAQ (reference sequence). The CDR3 contains 14 residues. The ends were cut back, 1 base at V and 6 bases at J, with 10 bases in the middle. CDR3 DNA sequence: TGTGCCAGCAGCTTAGGAGGACGCGGCAATGAGCAGTTCTTC. Its translation is CASSLGGRGNEQFF. The full variable domain, rest sourced from reference TRBV7-9 and TRBJ2-1, is DTGVSQNPRHKITKRGQNVTFRCDPISEHNRLYWYRQTLGQGPEFLTYFQNEAQLEKSRLLSDRFSAERPKGSFSTLEIQRTEQGDSAMYLCASSLGGRGNEQFFGPGTRLTVL.

The chain employs TRBV15 and TRBJ2-7; TRBD1 is a possible D gene (6 bases). This CDR3 is 10 amino acids long. Looked up from germline, CDR1 is LNHNV and CDR2 is YYDKDF (reference sequence). V lost 7 bases, J lost 9 bases, and 10 bases lay in between. CDR3 sequence (DNA): TGTGCCACCACCAGGGGTGGGCAGTACTTC. Amino acids: CATTRGGQYF.

The J gene is TRBJ2-2, the V gene TRBV27, with 14 nucleotides matching TRBD2. The CDR3 is 17 residues long. Germline V gives CDR1 MNHEY, CDR2 SMNVEV (reference sequence). The V segment lost 5 bases and the J segment 3 bases; nucleotides outside the gene matches: 5. CDR3 nucleotide sequence: TGTGCCAGCAGTGCGAGACTAGCGGGAGGGCACACCGGGGAGCTGTTTTTT. Protein: CASSARLAGGHTGELFF.

For this clone: The same CDR3 is also encoded by other DNA sequences in this sample. The rearrangement uses TRBV7-9 and TRBJ2-7; D not certain. Germline assignment: CDR1 SEHNR and CDR2 FQNEAQ (reference sequence). The germline V and J ends were trimmed by 3 bases and 4 bases, with 4 bases remaining between them. The CDR3 loop spans 11 amino acids. CDR3 nucleotide sequence: TGTGCCAGCAGCTTGACATACGAGCAGTACTTC. Translation gives CASSLTYEQYF.

The genes are TRBV27 and TRBJ2-1, with D maybe TRBD1 (6 bases). The V end lost 5 bases, the J end lost 10 bases, and 24 bases lay between the germline ends. The CDR3 totals 16 residues. Germline V gene lookup returns CDR1 MNHEY and CDR2 SMNVEV (reference sequence). CDR3 region: CASSGIGPITGFEQFF. CDR3 nucleotide sequence: TGTGCCAGCAGTGGAATTGGTCCTATTACAGGGTTCGAGCAGTTCTTC.

The J gene is TRBJ2-5, the V gene TRBV27; either TRBD1 or TRBD2 may supply D (5 bases each). The length of the CDR3 is 13 residues. Germline V gene sequence: CDR1 MNHEY, CDR2 SMNVEV (reference sequence). Trimming cost V 6 bases and J 5 bases, with 13 bases left between them. The CDR3 DNA sequence: TGTGCCAGCAGCCAGGGACCTCCGGAGACCCAGTACTTC. Its protein product is CASSQGPPETQYF.

The V and J genes are TRBV27 and TRBJ1-1; D is possibly TRBD1 (6 bases). CDR1 and CDR2 (germline): MNHEY, SMNVEV (reference sequence). Trimming pared 4 bases from V and 3 bases from J, leaving 12 bases between. This CDR3 contains 14 residues. The CDR3 nucleotides are TGTGCCAGCAGTTCTCGACAGGCGGACACTGAAGCTTTCTTT. It specifies CASSSRQADTEAFF.

This clone was seen once. The V call is TRBV19, the J call TRBJ1-1, with D uncertain. The CDR3 runs 15 residues. The ends were cut back, 5 bases at V and 5 bases at J, with 18 bases in the middle. CDR1 is LNHDA and CDR2 is SQIVND in the germline V gene (reference sequence). CDR3 loop: CASSPLGEIGTEAFF. CDR3 DNA: TGTGCCAGTAGTCCCCTCGGGGAGATTGGAACTGAAGCTTTCTTT.

J is TRBJ2-3 and V is TRBV7-6; no reliable D call. CDR3 length: 12 residues. Trimming left V 8 bases short and J 2 bases short, with 8 bases between. Germline V CDR1 and CDR2: SGHVS, FNYEAQ. CDR3: CASGTLTDTQYF. The CDR3 DNA is TGTGCCAGCGGTACCCTCACAGATACGCAGTATTTT.

The chain couples TRBV29-1 to TRBJ2-1; 7 bases are a match to TRBD1. The CDR3 loop spans 14 amino acids. J gave up 9 bases and V 6 bases, and 14 bases lay outside the gene matches. Germline lookup yields CDR1 SQVTM and CDR2 ANQGSEA. CDR3 DNA: TGCAGCGTCGTACAGGGGCGGGCGCGTCCTGAGCAGTTCTTC. It yields the protein CSVVQGRARPEQFF.

The rearrangement links TRBV27 to TRBJ2-3; D is possibly TRBD2 (7 bases). The CDR3 totals 15 residues. V lost 7 bases and J lost 9, with 23 bases in between. Germline V gene lookup returns CDR1 MNHEY and CDR2 SMNVEV (reference sequence). The CDR3 here is CASTPGGRGPGTQYF. In nucleotides, the CDR3 is TGTGCCAGCACTCCTGGAGGGCGGGGGCCCGGGACGCAGTATTTT.

The chain carries TRBV4-3 and TRBJ2-7; D may be TRBD2 (6 bases). CDR3 size: 16 residues. V lost 0 bases and J lost 0, with 12 bases in between. Germline CDR1 is LGHNA and CDR2 is YSLEER. Here the CDR3 reads CASSQEFAGSSYEQYF. For the CDR3, the DNA is TGCGCCAGCAGCCAAGAGTTCGCCGGGAGCTCCTACGAGCAGTACTTC.